Below, one TCR beta chain is given with its context. These data come from a study of patients and donors after allogeneic stem cell transplantation. Via MiXCR, TCRdb re-called the RT-PCR reads, giving one row per CDR3 protein. The profile covers approximately 160,000 distinct CDR3 sequences, with approximately 24% appearing a single time and 25% to 30% taken by the ten largest. The sample comprised blood, either unsorted or a sorted T cell fraction (not recorded which). This TCR was sampled from a human donor who was either an allogeneic HSCT recipient or a stem cell or donor lymphocyte infusion donor (not recorded which). It is not recorded whose cells these are; they may come from a transplant donor.

CDR3 coding DNA: TGTGCCAGCTCACCGCTTTACAGGGGGCGTTTGGAGACCCAGTACTTC. Its translation is CASSPLYRGRLETQYF. The rearrangement links TRBV18 to TRBJ2-5; 9 bases agree with TRBD1. The trim removed 3 bases at V and 5 bases at J, leaving 10 bases unmatched. The germline CDR1 and CDR2 sequences are KGHSH and LQKENI. This CDR3 is 16 amino acids long.